This T cell receptor (beta chain) is from a study of T cells after yellow fever vaccination. This CDR3 is 11 amino acids long. CDR1 is SQVTM and CDR2 is ANQGSEA in the germline V gene. Trimming shortened V by 7 bases and J by 5 bases, and 11 bases separated the two germline ends. In TCRdb, the 5' RACE reads were re-called with MiXCR into one record per CDR3 protein. The table has 500,000 to 550,000 distinct CDR3 sequences, around a fifth seen once. This clonotype has more than one count but fewer than ten. Material: PBMCs, obtained 21 days after the first yellow fever vaccination. The clonotype comes from a man aged 18 to 29 who received the YFV17D yellow fever vaccine. The J gene is TRBJ2-5, the V gene TRBV29-1; D perhaps matches TRBD2 (5 bases). CDR3 protein: CSGRVGETQYF. The CDR3 nucleotides read TGCAGCGGGCGGGTAGGGGAGACCCAGTACTTC. Full variable domain (rest looked up from reference TRBV29-1 and TRBJ2-5): SAVISQKPSRDICQRGTSLTIQCQVDSQVTMMFWYRQQPGQSLTLIATANQGSEATYESGFVIDKFPISRPNLTFSTLTVSNMSPEDSSIYLCSGRVGETQYFGPGTRLLVL.